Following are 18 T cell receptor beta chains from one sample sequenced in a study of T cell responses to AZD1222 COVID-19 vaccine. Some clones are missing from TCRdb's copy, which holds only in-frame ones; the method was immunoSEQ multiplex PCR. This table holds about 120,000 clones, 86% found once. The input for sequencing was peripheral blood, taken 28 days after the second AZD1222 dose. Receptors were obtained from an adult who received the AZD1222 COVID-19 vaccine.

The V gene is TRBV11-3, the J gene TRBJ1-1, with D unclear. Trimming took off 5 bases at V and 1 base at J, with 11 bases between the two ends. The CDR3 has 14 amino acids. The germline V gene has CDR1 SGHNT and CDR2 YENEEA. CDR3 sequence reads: CASSTGVANTEAFF. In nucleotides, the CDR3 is TGTGCCAGCAGCACCGGGGTTGCGAACACTGAAGCTTTCTTT.

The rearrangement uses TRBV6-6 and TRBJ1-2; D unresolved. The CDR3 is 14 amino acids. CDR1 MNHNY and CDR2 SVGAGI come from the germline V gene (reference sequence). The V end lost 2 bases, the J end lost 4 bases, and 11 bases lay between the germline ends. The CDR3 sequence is CASSYAFNTYGYTF. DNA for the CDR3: TGTGCCAGCAGTTACGCCTTCAATACCTATGGCTACACCTTC.

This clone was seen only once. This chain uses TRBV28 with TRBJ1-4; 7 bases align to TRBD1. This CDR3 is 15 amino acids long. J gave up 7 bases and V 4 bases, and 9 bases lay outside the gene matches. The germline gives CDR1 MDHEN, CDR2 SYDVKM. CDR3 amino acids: CASSSLGGASEKLFF. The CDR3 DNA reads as TGTGCCAGCAGTTCACTAGGGGGCGCGAGTGAAAAACTGTTTTTT.

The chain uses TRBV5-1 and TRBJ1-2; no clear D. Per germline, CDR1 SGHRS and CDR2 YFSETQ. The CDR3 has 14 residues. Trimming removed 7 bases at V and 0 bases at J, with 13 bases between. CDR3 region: CASWEGSSNYGYTF. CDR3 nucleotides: TGCGCCAGCTGGGAAGGGTCCTCTAACTATGGCTACACCTTC. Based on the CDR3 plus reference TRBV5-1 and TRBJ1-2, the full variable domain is KAGVTQTPRYLIKTRGQQVTLSCSPISGHRSVSWYQQTPGQGLQFLFEYFSETQRNKGNFPGRFSGRQFSNSRSEMNVSTLELGDSALYLCASWEGSSNYGYTFGSGTRLTVV.

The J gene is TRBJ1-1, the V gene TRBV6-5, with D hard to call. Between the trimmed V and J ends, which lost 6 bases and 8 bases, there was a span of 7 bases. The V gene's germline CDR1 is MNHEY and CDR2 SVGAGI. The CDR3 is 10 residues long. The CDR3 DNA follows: TGTGCCAGCAGGACGGGGGAAGCTTTCTTT. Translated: CASRTGEAFF.

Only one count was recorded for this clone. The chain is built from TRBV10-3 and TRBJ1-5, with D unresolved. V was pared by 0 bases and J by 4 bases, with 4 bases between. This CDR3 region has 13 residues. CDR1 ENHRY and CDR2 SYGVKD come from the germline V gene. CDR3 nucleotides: TGTGCCATCAGTGAGTCGTTGAATCAGCCCCAGCATTTT. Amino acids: CAISESLNQPQHF.

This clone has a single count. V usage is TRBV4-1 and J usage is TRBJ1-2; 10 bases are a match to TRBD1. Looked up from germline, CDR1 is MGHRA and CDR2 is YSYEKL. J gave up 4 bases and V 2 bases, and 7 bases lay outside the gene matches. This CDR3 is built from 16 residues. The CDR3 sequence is CASSQKGTGEFYGYTF. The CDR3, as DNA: TGCGCCAGCAGCCAAAAAGGGACAGGGGAATTCTATGGCTACACCTTC.

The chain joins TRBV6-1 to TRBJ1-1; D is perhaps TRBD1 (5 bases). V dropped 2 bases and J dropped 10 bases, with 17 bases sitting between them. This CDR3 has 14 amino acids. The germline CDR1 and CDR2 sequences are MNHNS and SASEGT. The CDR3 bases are TGTGCCAGCAGTGAACGGGTTGGGACTCGGGGAGCTTTCTTT. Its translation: CASSERVGTRGAFF.

In nucleotides, the CDR3 is TGTGCCAGCAGCTTGGAGAATTGGGGCTACACCTTC. This translates into CASSLENWGYTF. The chain uses TRBV5-6 and TRBJ1-2; no clear D. Trimming shortened V by 0 bases and J by 8 bases, and 8 bases separated the two germline ends. The CDR3 spans 12 residues. In germline, CDR1 is SGHDT, CDR2 YYEEEE.

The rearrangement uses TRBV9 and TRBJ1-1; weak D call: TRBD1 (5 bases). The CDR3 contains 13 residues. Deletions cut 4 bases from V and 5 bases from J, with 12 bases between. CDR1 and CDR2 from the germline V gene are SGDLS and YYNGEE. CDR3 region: CASSTQGRTEAFF. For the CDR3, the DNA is TGTGCCAGCAGCACTCAGGGAAGAACTGAAGCTTTCTTT.

As DNA, the CDR3 is TGTGCCAGCAGCCAAACCCTACCGGGATCCTATGGCTACACCTTC. Translated, it gives CASSQTLPGSYGYTF. The rearrangement links TRBV3-1 (or the pseudogene TRBV3-2) to TRBJ1-2, with D uncertain. Trimming left V 2 bases short and J 4 bases short, with 14 bases between. The CDR3 spans 15 residues. Germline-derived CDR1 and CDR2 are LGHDT and YNNKEL (reference sequence).

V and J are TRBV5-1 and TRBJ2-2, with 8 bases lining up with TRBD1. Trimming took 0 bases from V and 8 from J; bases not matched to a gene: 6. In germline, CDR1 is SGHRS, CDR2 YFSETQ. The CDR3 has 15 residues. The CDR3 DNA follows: TGCGCCAGCAGCTTGGGGACAGGGACCACGGGGGAGCTGTTTTTT. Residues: CASSLGTGTTGELFF.

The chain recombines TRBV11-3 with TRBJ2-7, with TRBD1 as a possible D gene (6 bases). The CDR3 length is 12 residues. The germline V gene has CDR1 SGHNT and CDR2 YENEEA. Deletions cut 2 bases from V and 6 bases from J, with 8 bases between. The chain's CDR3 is CASSLSRGEQYF. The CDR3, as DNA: TGTGCCAGCAGCTTATCCAGGGGCGAGCAGTACTTC.

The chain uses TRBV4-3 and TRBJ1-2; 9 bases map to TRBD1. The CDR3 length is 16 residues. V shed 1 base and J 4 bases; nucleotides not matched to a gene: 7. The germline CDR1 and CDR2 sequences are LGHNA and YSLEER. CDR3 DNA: TGCGCCAGCAGCCAAGTAAAAGGACAGGGGACCTATGGCTACACCTTC. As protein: CASSQVKGQGTYGYTF.

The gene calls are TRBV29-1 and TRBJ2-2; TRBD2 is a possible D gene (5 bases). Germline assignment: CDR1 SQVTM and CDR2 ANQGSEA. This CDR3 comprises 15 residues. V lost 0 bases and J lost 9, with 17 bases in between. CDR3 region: CSVEDTRDERRELFF. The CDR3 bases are TGCAGCGTTGAAGATACCCGGGATGAACGACGGGAGCTGTTTTTT.

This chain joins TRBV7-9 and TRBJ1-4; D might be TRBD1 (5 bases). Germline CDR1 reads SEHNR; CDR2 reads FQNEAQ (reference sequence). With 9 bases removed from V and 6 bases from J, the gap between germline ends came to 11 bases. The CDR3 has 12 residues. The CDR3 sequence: CASQPGYEKLFF. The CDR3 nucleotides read TGTGCCAGTCAGCCAGGGTATGAAAAACTGTTTTTT.

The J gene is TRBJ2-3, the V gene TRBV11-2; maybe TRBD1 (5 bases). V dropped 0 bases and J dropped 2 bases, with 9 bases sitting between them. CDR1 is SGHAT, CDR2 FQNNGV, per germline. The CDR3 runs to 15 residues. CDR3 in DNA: TGTGCCAGCAGCTTAGACAGGGTAAACACAGATACGCAGTATTTT. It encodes CASSLDRVNTDTQYF.

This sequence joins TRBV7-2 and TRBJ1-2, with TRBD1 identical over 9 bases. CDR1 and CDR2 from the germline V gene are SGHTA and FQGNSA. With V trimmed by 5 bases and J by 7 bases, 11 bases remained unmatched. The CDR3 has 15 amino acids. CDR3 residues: CASSLQTGGGSGYTF. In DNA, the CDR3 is TGTGCCAGCAGCCTCCAAACAGGGGGCGGTAGTGGCTACACCTTC.